Given below is one TCR beta chain in context. Its matching antigen is unknown. CDR1 and CDR2 (germline): MNHEY, SVGAGI. The CDR3 is 15 residues long. V shed 10 bases and J shed 0 bases, with 19 bases lying between them. This specimen belongs to a study of cytomegalovirus exposure and HLA in healthy donors. Regarding the study as a whole: Within an earlier analysis, most TCR beta V segments proved productive either about 87% or about 30% of the time.

Use of 60 Vbeta and 13 Jbeta primers characterized the PCR. This table comes from immunoSEQ multiplex PCR, and its TCRdb copy is limited to in-frame clones, with some not included. The profile shows over 70,000 clones, approximately 80% of them singletons. This chain connects TRBV6-5 to TRBJ2-7; tentative D call: TRBD1 (6 bases). Sequenced: PBMCs. The origin of this receptor is a man aged 18 to 30 in good health and CMV-seronegative. CDR3 nucleotides: TGTGCCAAACCAAATCGACAGGCCCGCTCCTACGAGCAGTACTTC. Translated, it gives CAKPNRQARSYEQYF.